This record covers a single T cell receptor (beta chain). No antigen is known for it. No much larger clone is present one base from it, and per-base qualities are unavailable. The sample belongs to a study of blood T cells in healthy people across ages (dated by TCRdb to about 2015). About the full investigation: Template switching captured roughly one uniquely barcoded TCR beta cDNA molecule per two T cells in model experiments. The donors were divided into four age groups: young (average approximately 15 years), middle-aged (under 40), aged (under 70) and long-lived (about 79). Using the same blood draw, the study looked at two additional independent replicas of 1 million unique cDNA reads for two donors, one aged 18 to 29 and the other aged 80 or older. Age-related changes in TCR beta repertoire diversity were measured in the study by deep sequencing normalized with unique cDNA molecular identifiers.

The CDR3 covers 17 residues, taking in both the cysteine and the phenylalanine. CDR3 DNA only is kept here, 51 bases in frame from base 1. The germline V gene (reference sequence) supplies CDR1 LGHDT and CDR2 YNNKEL. The junction carries 24 bases between V and J, which are trimmed by 4 bases and 5 bases respectively. The roughly 42 donors, aged about 6 to 100 years, were systemically healthy Caucasian individuals from Russia. Each donor gave about 9.8 milliliters of peripheral blood, drawn into EDTA-treated Vacutainer tubes. Ficoll-Paque density-gradient centrifugation was used to isolate PBMCs, with at least 6.5 million per sample. Total RNA was extracted from PBMCs with Trizol reagent, with at least 6 micrograms obtained per sample. For every donor, an aliquot of PBMCs went through flow cytometry to measure the percentages of naive CD45RAhigh/CD27high T cells. Libraries were built with 5' RACE. Sequenced using an Illumina HiSeq 2500. A second PCR of about 6 to 12 cycles was performed with a sample-barcoded 5' primer and a J-beta primer mix. A template-switch 5' adaptor carrying 12 random nucleotides introduced a unique molecular identifier onto each TCR beta cDNA molecule. Each sample yielded at least 2.5 million CDR3-containing paired-end reads. First-strand cDNA was synthesized from all RNA with the Mint cDNA synthesis kit, primed by a TRBC-specific oligonucleotide. Following uracil-DNA glycosylase treatment, a first 18-cycle PCR with universal primers M1SS and BC2_uni_R was performed on all cDNA. Regarding the original processing steps: Each sample was normalized by randomly selecting 1 million high-quality reads, each carrying a distinct molecular identifier. Reads with shared molecular identifiers were discarded instead of being binned into consensus sequences. CDR3 identification, clonotype clustering and error correction used MiTCR with a Q25 quality threshold and the strictest error-elimination algorithm. A nonparametric unseen species model with Euler transformation was used to estimate a lower bound on total TCR beta diversity. Using fastp at Q25 and MiXCR, TCRdb reprocessed the public reads and kept productive beta chains. When rows share a CDR3 protein, they turn into one entry using the most common DNA and genes. The authors' filters were not applied to this entry. The sample contains 750,000 to 850,000 distinct CDR3 sequences, 20% to 30% of them found a single time. Together, the top ten hold 3.7% of the sample.

The investigation overall reported the following: The percentage of naive T cells measured by flow cytometry correlated strongly with observed TCR beta diversity. Estimates of total diversity based on one million sequenced T cells were regarded as lower bounds and as underestimates. Observed TCR beta diversity per million T cells fell roughly linearly with age, and a significant reduction was already apparent by age approximately 40. The CMV infection status of donors was not known, potentially confounding age-related changes in expanded clonotypes. Conclusive comparison of naive and antigen-experienced compartments was prevented by the profiling of bulk unsorted PBMCs. Compared with the aged group, the long-lived group had more naive CD4+ T cells, fewer expanded clones and increased TCR diversity, suggesting age selection.

The sample also formed part of further work on T cells of mothers and their children. The second paper states: Nine systemically healthy Caucasian individuals served as donors, namely three mothers together with their six children. cDNA synthesis consumed the entire amount of extracted RNA, loaded at around 1.5 ug RNA in each 15 ul reaction. In the second PCR, sample barcodes and 2-4 random nucleotides were introduced via the M1S primer. More than 8 million TCR beta CDR3 reads were obtained from each mother, and several million reads were obtained from each child. Thymic selection similarly shapes TCR recombination output in related and unrelated pairs, with minor effect from inherited differences. Related mother-child pairs always showed normalized repertoire overlap that was slightly higher than in unrelated mother-child pairs, though the difference was never significant. No persistent microchimeric T cell clones were found, with a detection sensitivity of approximately 100 clones per million clonotypes. In the study, deep NGS was used to compare the TCR beta repertoires of mothers and children, and features distinguishing related mother-child pairs from unrelated individuals were sought. Mothers averaged roughly 40 +/- 4 years of age and children averaged about 10 +/- 4 years. Libraries were sequenced on Illumina HiSeq 2000 with 100+100 nt paired-end reads after adapter ligation with NEBNext reagents. To prevent cross-contamination, the mother and child libraries were prepared a month apart and were sequenced in separate runs. Between about 500,000 and 2,300,000 distinct TCR beta clonotypes were identified per donor. Naive TCR beta clonotypes were estimated from low-frequency clonotypes matched to each donor's FACS-determined naive share, without sorting.

The chain is assembled from TRBV3-1 and TRBJ2-7; D gene: possibly TRBD1, on 6 matching bases. The TCR was taken from a boy aged 5 to 17 in good health. The source material was blood. DNA sequence: TGTGCCAGCAGCCCCACAGGGTTTCCCTTTGAGGGGGACGAGCAGTACTTC. Its coded protein is CASSPTGFPFEGDEQYF.